Listed here are 32 T cell receptor beta chains from one sample, sequenced in a study of monozygotic twins with inflammatory bowel disease. TCRdb re-called the 5' RACE reads, yielding one record per CDR3 amino acid sequence without DNA. The listing contains more than 300,000 distinct CDR3 sequences. The sequenced sample consisted of blood. The receptors derive from a human donor with ulcerative colitis or Crohn's disease, or a healthy co-twin of an affected twin (not recorded which).

This chain uses TRBV4-1 with TRBJ2-1; checking the TCRdb D call of TRBD1 is not possible without DNA. This CDR3 region has 17 residues. Germline V gene data show CDR1 as MGHRA and CDR2 as YSYEKL. The CDR3 protein is CASSQDGTGGSYNEQFF.

V gene TRBV4-3 combines with J gene TRBJ1-4. CDR3 size: 15 residues. Germline CDR1 reads LGHNA; CDR2 reads YSLEER. The CDR3 here is CASSLRTRPNEKLFF.

The chain carries TRBV3-1 and TRBJ2-1. This CDR3 has 12 residues. The germline CDR1 and CDR2 sequences are LGHDT and YNNKEL (reference sequence). This chain's CDR3 is CASSHLRLEQFF.

The rearrangement uses TRBV11-2 and TRBJ2-2; lacking DNA, the TRBD2 call made by TCRdb goes unchecked. CDR3 size: 15 residues. In germline, CDR1 is SGHAT, CDR2 FQNNGV. CDR3 protein: CASSLRLENTGELFF.

Here the CDR3 reads CASSIQNTGELFF. The rearrangement links TRBV19 to TRBJ2-2. Germline loops: CDR1 LNHDA, CDR2 SQIVND (reference sequence). The CDR3 covers 13 residues. Looking up the rest from reference TRBV19 and TRBJ2-2 gives the full variable domain: DGGITQSPKYLFRKEGQNVTLSCEQNLNHDAMYWYRQDPGQGLRLIYYSQIVNDFQKGDIAEGYSVSREKKESFPLTVTSAQKNPTAFYLCASSIQNTGELFFGEGSRLTVL.

The V call is TRBV5-5, the J call TRBJ1-2. Germline V gene sequence: CDR1 SGHKS, CDR2 YYEKEE (reference sequence). There are 13 residues in the CDR3. The CDR3 loop is CASSLRRDDGYTF.

J is TRBJ1-1 and V is TRBV20-1. This CDR3 comprises 14 residues. Germline V CDR1 and CDR2: DFQATT, SNEGSKA (reference sequence). CDR3 protein: CSANTQERRREAFF.

The chain uses TRBV20-1 and TRBJ2-1; checking the TCRdb D call of TRBD1 is not possible without DNA. Germline V gene sequence: CDR1 DFQATT, CDR2 SNEGSKA (reference sequence). CDR3 length: 14 residues. CDR3: CSAPTGRTYNEQFF.

The V call is TRBV28, the J call TRBJ2-4; the D call from TCRdb, TRBD2, cannot be confirmed without DNA. CDR1 is MDHEN and CDR2 is SYDVKM in the germline V gene. The CDR3 loop spans 14 amino acids. The CDR3 region is CASSFSPEGNIQYF.

The chain is built from TRBV20-1 and TRBJ2-1; there is no DNA to check the TCRdb D call of TRBD2. The CDR3 is 14 amino acids. Germline loops: CDR1 DFQATT, CDR2 SNEGSKA (reference sequence). CDR3 residues: CSARDRTPLRWQFF.

The CDR3 here is CSARDGAGGPNEQFF. V is TRBV20-1 and J is TRBJ2-1; the TCRdb D gene call, TRBD2, has no DNA to confirm it. This CDR3 is 15 amino acids long. Germline CDR1 is DFQATT and CDR2 is SNEGSKA (reference sequence).

This chain joins TRBV9 and TRBJ2-6. Looked up from germline, CDR1 is SGDLS and CDR2 is YYNGEE. The CDR3 extends over 16 amino acids. This CDR3 is CASSGDTRSGANVLTF.

The chain couples TRBV6-5 to TRBJ2-3; TCRdb indicates TRBD1, and absent DNA this call remains unverified. CDR3 size: 15 residues. Germline V lookup: CDR1 MNHEY, CDR2 SVGAGI. The CDR3 spells CASSYSGQGSDTQYF.

V usage is TRBV11-2 and J usage is TRBJ2-7; TCRdb lists TRBD1, though no DNA is available to test this call. Germline assignment: CDR1 SGHAT and CDR2 FQNNGV. The CDR3 is 13 amino acids. CDR3 region: CATERAGGYEQYF.

The chain is built from TRBV12-3 or TRBV12-4 and TRBJ2-1; TCRdb lists TRBD1, though no DNA is available to test this call. The CDR3 length is 14 residues. The CDR3 is CASSLSTGGHEQFF.

The J gene is TRBJ1-3, the V gene TRBV5-1. This CDR3 comprises 13 residues. Germline CDR1 and CDR2: SGHRS and YFSETQ. This CDR3 reads CASSGLSGNTIYF.

The J gene is TRBJ2-7, the V gene TRBV7-6; TCRdb returns TRBD1, unconfirmable since there is no DNA. Germline V gene sequence: CDR1 SGHVS, CDR2 FNYEAQ. The CDR3 contains 19 residues. The CDR3 loop reads CASSPTVHTGTGGTYEQYF.

The chain carries TRBV7-9 and TRBJ1-2; no DNA is available, so the TRBD1 call from TCRdb remains unchecked. CDR1 is SEHNR and CDR2 is FQNEAQ in the germline V gene (reference sequence). The CDR3 length is 15 residues. CDR3 sequence: CASSSTRTENYGYTF.

This chain connects TRBV4-3 to TRBJ2-1; no DNA is available, so the TRBD2 call from TCRdb remains unchecked. Germline values: CDR1 LGHNA, CDR2 YSLEER. The CDR3 contains 14 residues. CDR3 residues: CASSQGGRVTEQFF.

The rearrangement joins TRBV20-1 to TRBJ2-7; TCRdb lists TRBD2, though no DNA is available to test this call. This CDR3 comprises 13 residues. Germline V gives CDR1 DFQATT, CDR2 SNEGSKA (reference sequence). CDR3 protein: CSARTSGVYEQYF.

CDR3 sequence: CASSDRANQPQHF. The V gene is TRBV12-3 or TRBV12-4, the J gene TRBJ1-5; the D call of TRBD1 rests on TCRdb alone, since no DNA is present to check it. The length of the CDR3 is 13 residues.

The J gene is TRBJ2-5, the V gene TRBV12-3 or TRBV12-4; TCRdb returns TRBD1, unconfirmable since there is no DNA. CDR3 length: 13 residues. The CDR3: CASSEWGGGTQYF.

The V call is TRBV6-6, the J call TRBJ1-1; with no DNA, the TCRdb D assignment of TRBD1 cannot be verified. The CDR3 sequence is 14 residues long. In germline, CDR1 is MNHNY, CDR2 SVGAGI (reference sequence). CDR3 sequence: CASRAGQTNTEAFF.

This chain connects TRBV7-2 to TRBJ2-1; lacking DNA, the TRBD2 call made by TCRdb goes unchecked. Per germline, CDR1 SGHTA and CDR2 FQGNSA. The CDR3 loop spans 15 amino acids. CDR3: CASSSPRDYNNEQFF.

The genes are TRBV20-1 and TRBJ2-2; TCRdb proposes TRBD1, but this gene call is untestable without DNA. Germline V gene sequence: CDR1 DFQATT, CDR2 SNEGSKA (reference sequence). The CDR3 is made up of 13 amino acids. The CDR3 loop reads CSARDLSPGELFF.

This chain connects TRBV7-2 to TRBJ2-3; TCRdb lists TRBD2, though no DNA is available to test this call. Looked up from germline, CDR1 is SGHTA and CDR2 is FQGNSA. The CDR3 is made up of 17 amino acids. The CDR3 loop is CASSLAWGLAGGDTQYF. The full variable domain, rest sourced from reference TRBV7-2 and TRBJ2-3, is GAGVSQSPSNKVTEKGKDVELRCDPISGHTALYWYRQSLGQGLEFLIYFQGNSAPDKSGLPSDRFSAERTGGSVSTLTIQRTQQEDSAVYLCASSLAWGLAGGDTQYFGPGTRLTVL.

The chain combines TRBV12-3 or TRBV12-4 with TRBJ1-2; the TCRdb call, TRBD1, lacks DNA for checking. The CDR3 runs 14 residues. The CDR3 reads CASRPLTGAYGYTF.

This sequence joins TRBV10-3 and TRBJ2-3; TCRdb indicates TRBD2, and absent DNA this call remains unverified. The CDR3 has 17 amino acids. Germline V gives CDR1 ENHRY, CDR2 SYGVKD. The CDR3 loop reads CAIRPGTSGRASDTQYF.

The rearrangement joins TRBV15 to TRBJ2-5; TCRdb selects TRBD2, and the lack of DNA leaves this call unchecked. Germline-derived CDR1 and CDR2 are LNHNV and YYDKDF (reference sequence). The CDR3 totals 14 residues. CDR3 residues: CATNDYGTQETQYF.

The chain recombines TRBV30 with TRBJ1-3; TCRdb's assignment of TRBD1 cannot be checked, as there is no DNA. The CDR3 length is 17 residues. Per the germline V gene, CDR1 is GTSNPN and CDR2 is SVGIG (reference sequence). The chain's CDR3 is CAWTRRDSFFSGNTIYF.

The chain joins TRBV5-1 to TRBJ2-3; the D call of TRBD2 rests on TCRdb alone, since no DNA is present to check it. The V gene's germline CDR1 is SGHRS and CDR2 YFSETQ. The length of the CDR3 is 14 residues. The CDR3 sequence is CASSFTEGRDTQYF.

The V call is TRBV10-3, the J call TRBJ2-1. The CDR3 is made up of 12 amino acids. Germline V gene lookup returns CDR1 ENHRY and CDR2 SYGVKD. The CDR3 is CAISESATEQFF.